The 30 T cell receptor beta chains below were found in one sample sequenced in a study of shared clonotypes between healthy human individuals. The table came from immunoSEQ multiplex PCR; TCRdb's copy has only in-frame clones and leaves some out. The table has some 2.4 million clones, approximately 94% seen once; the top ten hold about 0.34%. The sample consisted of naive CD4+ T cells from PBMCs. Subset described: CD45RA+ positively selected. The receptors stem from a man between 18 and 35 years old in good health. Some clones in this sample may be carry-over from other donors' samples.

The J gene is TRBJ2-3, the V gene TRBV10-3, with 10 bases identical to TRBD1. The ends lost 5 bases at V and 2 bases at J; junction bases unmatched: 7. CDR3 length equals 16 residues. From germline, CDR1 is ENHRY and CDR2 SYGVKD. The CDR3 region is CAISSGTGAPTDTQYF. CDR3 sequence (DNA): TGTGCCATCAGTTCCGGGACAGGGGCTCCCACAGATACGCAGTATTTT.

The rearrangement joins TRBV5-1 to TRBJ1-1; maybe TRBD1 (6 bases). Germline CDR1 SGHRS, CDR2 YFSETQ. V shed 2 bases and J shed 3 bases, with 14 bases lying between them. The CDR3 has 15 residues. Here the CDR3 DNA reads TGCGCCAGCAGCTTCGGGGGCGCGTGGGACACTGAAGCTTTCTTT. This sequence encodes CASSFGGAWDTEAFF.

The J gene is TRBJ1-1, the V gene TRBV9; no clear D. V shed 5 bases and J shed 0 bases, with 5 bases lying between them. The CDR3 has 12 residues. Germline V gene data show CDR1 as SGDLS and CDR2 as YYNGEE. The CDR3 nucleotides read TGTGCCAGCAGACCGGTGAACACTGAAGCTTTCTTT. It translates to CASRPVNTEAFF.

This clone was found once. This chain uses TRBV15 with TRBJ2-1; D possibly matches TRBD1 or TRBD2 (6 bases each). This CDR3 is built from 16 residues. CDR1 and CDR2 from the germline V gene are LNHNV and YYDKDF (reference sequence). Trimming cost V 1 base and J 7 bases, with 17 bases left between them. The CDR3 region has the DNA TGTGCCACCAGCAGAGGGGGGGCGGTTCAGTCAAATGAGCAGTTCTTC. This encodes CATSRGGAVQSNEQFF.

The rearrangement uses TRBV28 and TRBJ2-7; possibly TRBD1 for D (5 bases). V lost 8 bases and J lost 3, with 17 bases in between. CDR3 length: 14 amino acids. Germline V lookup: CDR1 MDHEN, CDR2 SYDVKM. The CDR3 nucleotides read TGTGCCAGCCACAGGCCAGGGCACCTCTACGAGCAGTACTTC. The encoded protein is CASHRPGHLYEQYF. Variable domain in full (rest from reference TRBV28 and TRBJ2-7): DVKVTQSSRYLVKRTGEKVFLECVQDMDHENMFWYRQDPGLGLRLIYFSYDVKMKEKGDIPEGYSVSREKKERFSLILESASTNQTSMYLCASHRPGHLYEQYFGPGTRLTVT.

Worth noting for this clone: This CDR3 is also generated by other DNA sequences in the sample. The rearrangement links TRBV28 to TRBJ2-1; D remains unclear. Germline assignment: CDR1 MDHEN and CDR2 SYDVKM. Trimming pared 1 base from V and 2 bases from J, leaving 6 bases between. This CDR3 comprises 14 residues. The CDR3 coding sequence is TGTGCCAGCAGTTTATCCCTGCCCTACAATGAGCAGTTCTTC. Protein sequence: CASSLSLPYNEQFF.

This sequence joins TRBV5-1 and TRBJ1-2; perhaps TRBD1 as D (6 bases). The germline V and J ends were trimmed by 2 bases and 12 bases, with 17 bases remaining between them. This CDR3 spans 13 amino acids. CDR1 is SGHRS, CDR2 YFSETQ, per germline. The CDR3 DNA reads as TGCGCCAGCAGCTTTCAGGGGCCCACTTACAACACCTTC. It is translated as CASSFQGPTYNTF. The full variable domain, its missing parts supplied by reference TRBV5-1 and TRBJ1-2, is KAGVTQTPRYLIKTRGQQVTLSCSPISGHRSVSWYQQTPGQGLQFLFEYFSETQRNKGNFPGRFSGRQFSNSRSEMNVSTLELGDSALYLCASSFQGPTYNTFGSGTRLTVV.

The chain recombines TRBV7-2 with TRBJ2-1, with a tentative D call TRBD1 (5 bases). The germline V gene has CDR1 SGHTA and CDR2 FQGNSA. V was shortened by 5 bases and J by 9 bases, with 17 bases between the two germline ends. This CDR3 comprises 14 residues. The CDR3 bases are TGTGCCAGCAGCGTTGGCGTCAGGGAAGGTGAGCAGTTCTTC. This sequence encodes CASSVGVREGEQFF. The full variable domain, rest sourced from reference TRBV7-2 and TRBJ2-1, is GAGVSQSPSNKVTEKGKDVELRCDPISGHTALYWYRQSLGQGLEFLIYFQGNSAPDKSGLPSDRFSAERTGGSVSTLTIQRTQQEDSAVYLCASSVGVREGEQFFGPGTRLTVL.

The rearrangement joins TRBV7-9 to TRBJ2-5; D not certain. Germline V CDR1 and CDR2: SEHNR, FQNEAQ (reference sequence). This CDR3 has 15 amino acids. Trimming shortened V by 0 bases and J by 0 bases, and 8 bases separated the two germline ends. The CDR3 DNA reads TGTGCCAGCAGCTTAGCGCTAAGTTACCAAGAGACCCAGTACTTC. It yields the protein CASSLALSYQETQYF.

This clone was recorded a few times. The chain has TRBV7-9 and TRBJ1-2; no reliable D call. Trimming shortened V by 2 bases and J by 2 bases, and 9 bases separated the two germline ends. The CDR3 sequence is 14 residues long. Germline-derived CDR1 and CDR2 are SEHNR and FQNEAQ (reference sequence). The CDR3 nucleotides read TGTGCCAGCAGCTTACCTGACCCCAACTATGGCTACACCTTC. It encodes CASSLPDPNYGYTF.

This clone has a single count. The chain uses TRBV7-9 and TRBJ1-5; D might be TRBD1 (5 bases). This CDR3 spans 16 amino acids. V was cut by 5 bases and J by 1 base, with 15 bases left in between. The germline V gene has CDR1 SEHNR and CDR2 FQNEAQ (reference sequence). The CDR3: CASSPIQGISNQPQHF. DNA of the CDR3: TGTGCCAGCAGCCCGATTCAGGGTATCAGCAATCAGCCCCAGCATTTT. Complete variable domain (other parts from reference TRBV7-9 and TRBJ1-5): DTGVSQNPRHKITKRGQNVTFRCDPISEHNRLYWYRQTLGQGPEFLTYFQNEAQLEKSRLLSDRFSAERPKGSFSTLEIQRTEQGDSAMYLCASSPIQGISNQPQHFGDGTRLSIL.

J is TRBJ2-7 and V is TRBV11-2, with D hard to call. Looked up from germline, CDR1 is SGHAT and CDR2 is FQNNGV. Trimming left V 2 bases short and J 7 bases short, with 15 bases between. The CDR3 is 14 residues long. DNA of the CDR3: TGTGCCAGCAGCTTACCTAGAGTGGGTTGGGAGCAGTACTTC. Its protein is CASSLPRVGWEQYF.

The J gene is TRBJ1-4, the V gene TRBV4-1; D is unclear. The CDR3 is made up of 14 amino acids. Trimming took 0 bases from V and 8 from J, leaving 10 bases between them. Germline values: CDR1 MGHRA, CDR2 YSYEKL. CDR3 coding DNA: TGCGCCAGCAGCCAAGACCAAGCTAGGGAAAAACTGTTTTTT. It specifies CASSQDQAREKLFF.

The chain links TRBV10-3 to TRBJ2-5; 8 positions match TRBD1. The DNA end favors TRBJ2-7, so the J call may be wrong. Germline lookup yields CDR1 ENHRY and CDR2 SYGVKD. The CDR3 totals 14 residues. The CDR3, as DNA: TGTGCCATCAGTGCCTCTAGACAGGGGTACGAGCAGTACTTC. This translates into CAISASRQGYEQYF.

A few counts support this clone. The chain uses TRBV29-1 and TRBJ1-1; no clear D. The CDR3 is made up of 11 amino acids. Trimming shortened V by 5 bases and J by 7 bases, and 11 bases separated the two germline ends. Germline V gene data show CDR1 as SQVTM and CDR2 as ANQGSEA. CDR3 sequence reads: CSVSRGDEAFF. In DNA form, the CDR3 reads TGCAGCGTTAGCAGAGGCGATGAAGCTTTCTTT. The entire variable domain, with the rest obtained from reference TRBV29-1 and TRBJ1-1, is as follows: SAVISQKPSRDICQRGTSLTIQCQVDSQVTMMFWYRQQPGQSLTLIATANQGSEATYESGFVIDKFPISRPNLTFSTLTVSNMSPEDSSIYLCSVSRGDEAFFGQGTRLTVV.

The J gene is TRBJ1-2, the V gene TRBV5-1; tentatively, D is TRBD1 (6 bases). The germline V and J ends were trimmed by 4 bases and 5 bases, with 18 bases remaining between them. The CDR3 loop spans 15 amino acids. Germline values: CDR1 SGHRS, CDR2 YFSETQ. CDR3 sequence: CASSHVPDREYGYTF. CDR3 coding DNA: TGCGCCAGCAGCCATGTCCCGGACAGAGAGTATGGCTACACCTTC.

The chain joins TRBV5-5 to TRBJ1-5; D is possibly TRBD1 (5 bases). The CDR3 loop spans 15 amino acids. Looked up from germline, CDR1 is SGHKS and CDR2 is YYEKEE (reference sequence). The V and J ends lost 2 bases and 4 bases respectively, with 13 bases between them. The CDR3 DNA reads TGTGCCAGCAGCTTAGCCGGGACTGAGAATCAGCCCCAGCATTTT. Its protein product is CASSLAGTENQPQHF.

The rearrangement joins TRBV28 to TRBJ1-2; no firm D call. The CDR3 contains 14 residues. Per the germline V gene, CDR1 is MDHEN and CDR2 is SYDVKM. Trimming cost V 8 bases and J 2 bases, with 15 bases left between them. The CDR3 nucleotides read TGTGCCAGCTCTGCCCAGATCGAGAACTATGGCTACACCTTC. Residues: CASSAQIENYGYTF.

The chain is built from TRBV7-3 and TRBJ2-2; D is unclear. Germline CDR1 and CDR2: SGHTA and FQGTGA. Trimming took off 5 bases at V and 7 bases at J, with 11 bases between the two ends. This CDR3 comprises 13 residues. The CDR3 sequence: CASSPVDGGELFF. The CDR3 bases are TGTGCCAGCAGCCCAGTTGACGGCGGGGAGCTGTTTTTT.

The rearrangement joins TRBV7-9 to TRBJ2-3; the match to TRBD1 covers 7 bases. Germline lookup yields CDR1 SEHNR and CDR2 FQNEAQ (reference sequence). The CDR3 runs 13 residues. V gave up 6 bases and J gave up 7 bases; unmatched junction bases: 7. The CDR3 sequence is CASSKAGGNTQYF. The CDR3 DNA follows: TGTGCCAGCAGTAAAGCAGGGGGTAATACGCAGTATTTT. Complete variable domain (other parts from reference TRBV7-9 and TRBJ2-3): DTGVSQNPRHKITKRGQNVTFRCDPISEHNRLYWYRQTLGQGPEFLTYFQNEAQLEKSRLLSDRFSAERPKGSFSTLEIQRTEQGDSAMYLCASSKAGGNTQYFGPGTRLTVL.

This clone was counted only a few times. The CDR3 region is CASSERLSYGYTF. The CDR3 nucleotides are TGTGCCAGCAGCGAACGCCTCAGCTATGGCTACACCTTC. The chain employs TRBV7-9 and TRBJ1-2; D is undetermined. The CDR3 length is 13 residues. Germline V gene lookup returns CDR1 SEHNR and CDR2 FQNEAQ (reference sequence). V was pared by 5 bases and J by 4 bases, with 11 bases between.

This clone was seen only once. This rearrangement joins TRBV5-4 to TRBJ1-1, with D maybe TRBD1 (6 bases). V lost 7 bases and J 7 bases, leaving 8 bases between the germline ends. CDR1 is SGHNT and CDR2 is YYREEE in the germline V gene (reference sequence). CDR3 length: 10 amino acids. The chain's CDR3 is CASGGSEAFF. The CDR3 nucleotides read TGTGCCAGCGGGGGCAGTGAAGCTTTCTTT.

The J gene is TRBJ2-7, the V gene TRBV5-1; 9 nucleotides align to TRBD1. The CDR3 contains 14 residues. V was pared by 4 bases and J by 6 bases, with 8 bases of the junction left unmatched. The germline gives CDR1 SGHRS, CDR2 YFSETQ. The CDR3 sequence: CASSPSLTGGEQYF. In DNA form, the CDR3 reads TGCGCCAGCAGCCCGTCGCTGACAGGGGGCGAGCAGTACTTC.

This sequence joins TRBV18 and TRBJ2-7; TRBD2 aligns across 7 bases. The length of the CDR3 is 14 residues. Per the germline V gene, CDR1 is KGHSH and CDR2 is LQKENI. Trimming at V came to 2 bases and at J to 2 bases, leaving 3 bases not matched to a gene. As DNA, the CDR3 is TGTGCCAGCTCACCAGGGGGGGGACCCTACGAGCAGTACTTC. Translation: CASSPGGGPYEQYF.

V is TRBV5-1 and J is TRBJ2-7; D not certain. Per the germline V gene, CDR1 is SGHRS and CDR2 is YFSETQ. V dropped 2 bases and J dropped 4 bases, with 10 bases sitting between them. The CDR3 is made up of 13 amino acids. Written as DNA, the CDR3 is TGCGCCAGCAGCTTTATGTTGGGTTACGAGCAGTACTTC. Amino acid sequence: CASSFMLGYEQYF.

The chain links TRBV9 to TRBJ2-1; 9 bases map to TRBD1. The CDR3 length is 16 residues. The V gene end was trimmed by 4 bases and the J gene end by 4 bases; junction bases not matched to a gene: 9. The V gene's germline CDR1 is SGDLS and CDR2 YYNGEE. In DNA form, the CDR3 reads TGTGCCAGCAGCCCACGAGGACAGGGGCTATACAATGAGCAGTTCTTC. Its protein product is CASSPRGQGLYNEQFF.

This chain uses TRBV7-8 with TRBJ2-3; D is ambiguous. The CDR3 has 15 amino acids. Germline V gene sequence: CDR1 SGHVS, CDR2 FQNEAQ. V lost 4 bases, J lost 0 bases, and 11 bases lay in between. CDR3 protein: CASSSYIHSTDTQYF. In DNA, the CDR3 is TGTGCCAGCAGCTCTTACATCCATAGCACAGATACGCAGTATTTT.

This clone was observed once. The rearrangement links TRBV6-1 to TRBJ2-7; 7 bases agree with TRBD1. V was clipped by 8 bases and J by 5 bases; unmatched bases: 9. From germline, CDR1 is MNHNS and CDR2 SASEGT. This CDR3 contains 13 residues. The CDR3 bases are TGTGCCAGCGGGAGACAGGGTTACGACGAGCAGTACTTC. Its translation is CASGRQGYDEQYF.

The chain is built from TRBV28 and TRBJ2-2; a weak D match, TRBD2 (5 bases). The ends were cut back, 5 bases at V and 4 bases at J, with 17 bases in the middle. The CDR3 contains 16 residues. Germline CDR1 is MDHEN and CDR2 is SYDVKM. The CDR3 reads CASSVVQRSGTGELFF. The CDR3 DNA is TGTGCCAGCAGTGTAGTACAGAGAAGCGGCACCGGGGAGCTGTTTTTT. The whole variable domain, filled in from reference TRBV28 and TRBJ2-2, reads DVKVTQSSRYLVKRTGEKVFLECVQDMDHENMFWYRQDPGLGLRLIYFSYDVKMKEKGDIPEGYSVSREKKERFSLILESASTNQTSMYLCASSVVQRSGTGELFFGEGSRLTVL.

The chain carries TRBV27 and TRBJ2-1; possible D gene TRBD2, 5 bases. V lost 5 bases to trimming and J lost 4 bases, with 18 bases between them. The CDR3 has 16 residues. Germline V lookup: CDR1 MNHEY, CDR2 SMNVEV (reference sequence). The CDR3 sequence is CASSPRITSVYNEQFF. The DNA of the CDR3 is TGTGCCAGCAGTCCCCGAATTACTAGTGTGTACAATGAGCAGTTCTTC.